The 3 T cell receptor beta chains in this list originate from one sample, sequenced in a study of cytomegalovirus exposure and HLA in healthy donors. Sequencing used immunoSEQ multiplex PCR; TCRdb keeps in-frame clones, though not all of them. The sample gives hundreds of thousands of clones, just over 85% of which show up once; over 0.75% is in the top ten. Sample: PBMCs. These receptor sequences come from a woman aged 18-29 years in good health and CMV-seronegative.

This chain connects TRBV6-5 to TRBJ2-5; 8 positions agree with TRBD2. The germline V gene encodes CDR1 MNHEY and CDR2 SVGAGI. Germline trimming cut 4 bases from V and 3 bases from J; bases unmatched to any gene: 4. The CDR3 runs to 14 residues. CDR3 loop: CASSSVAGKETQYF. The CDR3 region has the DNA TGTGCCAGCAGTTCCGTAGCGGGGAAAGAGACCCAGTACTTC.

The CDR3 nucleotides are TGTGCCAGCAGTGAAGCGCCCGCCAGTGAGCAGTTCTTC. This sequence encodes CASSEAPASEQFF. The J gene is TRBJ2-1, the V gene TRBV2; no definite D call. Trimming pared 0 bases from V and 9 bases from J, leaving 9 bases between. Germline-derived CDR1 and CDR2 are SNHLY and FYNNEI. The CDR3 length is 13 residues.

The J gene is TRBJ2-3, the V gene TRBV2; D might be TRBD2 (6 bases). Germline values: CDR1 SNHLY, CDR2 FYNNEI. The CDR3 has 13 residues. V was trimmed by 10 bases and J by 5 bases, leaving 16 bases between them. As DNA, the CDR3 is TGTGCCATCCTGGGACGGGGAGGAGATACGCAGTATTTT. Translating it yields CAILGRGGDTQYF.